The 25 T cell receptor beta chains given below trace back to one sample, sequenced in a study of tumor-infiltrating lymphocytes in primary liver carcinoma. Germline DNA was also extracted, and blood RNA was taken from unsorted whole blood. With roughly 500 ng total RNA as template and a constant-region primer, TCR beta cDNA was made. Three rounds of nested multiplex PCR with slightly modified ARM-PCR produced TCR beta libraries. TRBV1-TRBV30 forward primers paired with a C-beta reverse primer drove the first two PCR rounds, roughly 9 cycles each. TCRdb used MiXCR to reprocess the multiplex PCR reads, holding one entry per CDR3 protein. The table lists 300,000 to 400,000 distinct CDR3 sequences, almost 65% of them singletons, with under 8.5% in the top ten. Sequenced: peripheral blood. The receptor set was obtained from a man between 40 and 49 years old with primary liver carcinoma and hepatitis B virus infection.

Concerning this clonotype itself: A much bigger clone sits one base away, suggesting this may be a read error. The gene calls are TRBV6-6 and TRBJ2-6; the D gene is possibly TRBD1 (6 bases). Germline values: CDR1 MNHNY, CDR2 SVGAGI (reference sequence). This CDR3 contains 19 residues. The CDR3 here is CASSYRNTAGVGGTNVLTF. CDR3 nucleotide sequence: TGTGCCAGCAGTTACCGCAACACAGCAGGGGTGGGTGGGACCAACGTCCTGACTTTC.

V is TRBV4-3 and J is TRBJ2-1; tentatively, D is TRBD1 (5 bases). The germline gives CDR1 LGHNA, CDR2 YSLEER. V was shortened by 4 bases and J by 7 bases, with 14 bases between the two germline ends. CDR3 length: 14 amino acids. CDR3 loop: CASSRDYGANEQFF. CDR3 bases: TGCGCCAGCAGCCGAGATTATGGGGCTAATGAGCAGTTCTTC.

Concerning this clonotype itself: This may stem from a read error, because a much larger clone lies one nucleotide away. V and J are TRBV6-2 or TRBV6-3 and TRBJ2-7; 7 bases are a match to TRBD1. CDR1 is MNHEY and CDR2 is SVGEGT in the germline V gene. After removal of 2 bases from V and 1 base from J, the junction contained 8 bases not matched to a gene. This CDR3 is 16 amino acids long. The CDR3 DNA follows: TGTGCCAGCAGTTACCAGACAGGGAAGGTGTCCTACGAGCAGTACTTC. It specifies CASSYQTGKVSYEQYF.

J is TRBJ1-2 and V is TRBV5-1, with a possible D match to TRBD1 (6 bases). Trimming removed 4 bases at V and 7 bases at J, with 17 bases between. CDR1 SGHRS and CDR2 YFSETQ come from the germline V gene. The length of the CDR3 is 14 residues. The CDR3 DNA is TGCGCCAGCAGCCTCGGCGGGGGACAACGTGGCTACACCTTC. Translation gives CASSLGGGQRGYTF.

Notes on this clonotype: The germline gene is not matched at one end of the junction; a read error may be the cause. V usage is TRBV11-2 and J usage is TRBJ2-3, with a possible D match to TRBD1 (5 bases). Germline V gene lookup returns CDR1 SGHAT and CDR2 FQNNGV. The CDR3 loop spans 17 amino acids. CDR3 bases: TGTGCCAGCAGCTTAGGGCCCCCAGGGTCTTCGGCAGAAACGCAGTATTTT. This translates into CASSLGPPGSSAETQYF.

A remark on this clonotype: One end of the junction is discordant with germline, which a read error may explain. V and J are TRBV10-3 and TRBJ2-5; 9 nucleotides agree with TRBD1. Germline assignment: CDR1 ENHRY and CDR2 SYGVKD. The CDR3 length is 15 residues. DNA of the CDR3: TGTGCCGTCAGTCGGAACAGGGGGCTCCAAGAGACCCAGTACTTC. Its protein product is CAVSRNRGLQETQYF.

About this clonotype itself: Sequence at one end of the junction differs from germline and may be a read error. This rearrangement joins TRBV11-2 to TRBJ2-2; perhaps TRBD2 as D (5 bases). CDR3 length: 14 amino acids. CDR1 is SGHAT, CDR2 FQNNGV, per germline. This CDR3 is CASSSGRYTGEMFF. CDR3 in DNA: TGTGCTAGCAGCTCCGGACGGTACACCGGGGAGATGTTTTTT.

This clonotype came up a few times. CDR3 sequence (DNA): TGTGCCAGCAGCGAGGGCCTACAAAGCGGGCAGTTCTTC. It encodes CASSEGLQSGQFF. This chain uses TRBV5-4 with TRBJ2-1; TRBD2 is a possible D gene (5 bases). CDR1 and CDR2 from the germline V gene are SGHNT and YYREEE (reference sequence). This CDR3 has 13 amino acids. V gave up 4 bases and J gave up 12 bases, with 17 bases separating them.

The chain carries TRBV10-1 and TRBJ1-4; TRBD1 matches at 7 bases. CDR1 is WNHNN, CDR2 SYGVQD, per germline (reference sequence). The V gene end was trimmed by 3 bases and the J gene end by 8 bases; junction bases not matched to a gene: 9. The CDR3 totals 15 residues. The CDR3 loop reads CASSEVWDRLEKLFF. As DNA, the CDR3 is TGCGCCAGCAGTGAAGTTTGGGACAGATTAGAAAAACTGTTTTTT.

For this clonotype: At one boundary the junction diverges from the germline segment, which might be a read error. The V and J genes are TRBV10-3 and TRBJ2-5; D gene uncertain. This CDR3 spans 15 amino acids. Per the germline V gene, CDR1 is ENHRY and CDR2 is SYGVKD. DNA of the CDR3: TGTGCCATCAGTGCGAGCGTGAGTTATTCGGAGACCCAGCACTTC. Encoded protein: CAISASVSYSETQHF.

Concerning this clonotype itself: This may stem from a read error, because a much larger clone lies one nucleotide away. The V call is TRBV5-4, the J call TRBJ2-7; D is tentatively TRBD1 or TRBD2 (6 bases each). The CDR3 loop spans 13 amino acids. CDR1 and CDR2 from the germline V gene are SGHNT and YYREEE (reference sequence). With 5 bases removed from V and 3 bases from J, the gap between germline ends came to 12 bases. CDR3 amino acids: CASRGGTSYEQYF. As DNA, the CDR3 is TGTGCCAGCAGAGGAGGGACAAGCTACGAGCAGTACTTC.

With respect to this clonotype: A read error may produce the germline difference seen at one junction end. The chain employs TRBV29-1 and TRBJ2-1; the match to TRBD1 covers 8 bases. CDR3 length equals 14 residues. Germline-derived CDR1 and CDR2 are SQVTM and ANQGSEA. The CDR3: CSIERGQAYNEQFF. DNA of the CDR3: TGCAGCATTGAGAGGGGACAGGCCTACAATGAGCAGTTCTTC.

This chain joins TRBV6-6 and TRBJ1-5; maybe TRBD1 (5 bases). The germline CDR1 and CDR2 sequences are MNHNY and SVGAGI (reference sequence). The CDR3 length is 15 residues. V lost 6 bases, J lost 6 bases, and 18 bases lay in between. The chain's CDR3 is CASSQSGGSSQPQHF. The DNA for the CDR3 is TGTGCCAGCAGCCAAAGTGGGGGTTCGAGTCAGCCCCAGCATTTT.

Details on this clonotype: A much bigger clone sits one base away, suggesting this may be a read error. This chain uses TRBV30 with TRBJ1-6; 7 nucleotides line up with TRBD1. Germline V gene lookup returns CDR1 GTSNPN and CDR2 SVGIG (reference sequence). V trimming: 6 bases; J trimming: 15 bases; junction bases outside the gene matches: 8. The CDR3 runs to 11 residues. Here the CDR3 reads CACRGQADLHF. DNA of the CDR3: TGTGCCTGTCGCGGACAGGCCGACCTCCACTTT.

This clonotype has just a few counts. This chain uses TRBV6-2 or TRBV6-3 with TRBJ2-7; a weak D match, TRBD2 (7 bases). V was cut by 9 bases and J by 0 bases, with 18 bases left in between. Per the germline V gene, CDR1 is MNHEY and CDR2 is SVGEGT. This CDR3 spans 15 amino acids. The CDR3 nucleotides are TGTGCCAGTTTAAGGGGGGCTAGCGGCTCCTACGAGCAGTACTTC. Translating gives CASLRGASGSYEQYF.

Turning to this clonotype: A much larger clone sits a single nucleotide away, making a read error possible. The genes are TRBV10-3 and TRBJ2-3, with D possibly matching TRBD2 (5 bases). Germline V gene data show CDR1 as ENHRY and CDR2 as SYGVKD. The CDR3 has 12 amino acids. In DNA, the CDR3 is TGTGCCACCAGTGCGGGCTCAGATACGCAGTATTTT. Translation: CATSAGSDTQYF.

Notes on this clonotype: A read error is likely, as this CDR3 ends without the conserved phenylalanine or tryptophan. The genes are TRBV29-1 and TRBJ1-1; D ambiguous. Germline V gene sequence: CDR1 SQVTM, CDR2 ANQGSEA. The ends were cut back, 4 bases at V and 1 base at J, with 7 bases in the middle. This CDR3 region has 12 residues. The DNA for the CDR3 is TGCAGCGTTGGAAATACGAACACTGAAGCTTTCCTT. It translates to CSVGNTNTEAFL.

This clonotype has more than one count but fewer than ten. V and J are TRBV7-9 and TRBJ2-5, with unresolved D. V was pared by 1 base and J by 3 bases, with 6 bases between. The CDR3 sequence is 13 residues long. The germline V gene has CDR1 SEHNR and CDR2 FQNEAQ (reference sequence). This CDR3 reads CASSLEEKETQYF. Written as DNA, the CDR3 is TGTGCCAGCAGCTTAGAGGAAAAAGAGACCCAGTACTTC. The full variable domain, its missing parts supplied by reference TRBV7-9 and TRBJ2-5, is DTGVSQNPRHKITKRGQNVTFRCDPISEHNRLYWYRQTLGQGPEFLTYFQNEAQLEKSRLLSDRFSAERPKGSFSTLEIQRTEQGDSAMYLCASSLEEKETQYFGPGTRLLVL.

On this clonotype itself: It is likely a read error, because the conserved phenylalanine at the end of the CDR3 is missing. The genes are TRBV4-3 and TRBJ2-2; D unresolved. Germline V gene sequence: CDR1 LGHNA, CDR2 YSLEER. This CDR3 has 14 amino acids. V was shortened by 0 bases and J by 3 bases, with 5 bases between the two germline ends. The CDR3 spells CASSQDSDTGELFS. The CDR3 DNA follows: TGCGCCAGCAGCCAAGATAGTGACACCGGGGAGCTGTTTTCT.

With respect to this clonotype: One end of the junction fails to match germline, which may point to a read error. The chain couples TRBV6-5 to TRBJ1-5, with a tentative D call TRBD1 (6 bases). Germline values: CDR1 MNHEY, CDR2 SVGAGI. The CDR3 sequence is 14 residues long. The CDR3 region has the DNA TGTGCAAGCAGTTACAACAGGGTGGGTCAGCCCCAGCATTTT. Translated: CASSYNRVGQPQHF.

To note about this clonotype: At one of its ends the junction is not consistent with the germline gene, which may arise from a read error. V gene TRBV12-3 or TRBV12-4 combines with J gene TRBJ1-2, with D unclear. This CDR3 has 12 amino acids. CDR3 in amino acids: CASSQGVYGCTF. The CDR3 region has the DNA TGTGCCAGCAGTCAAGGAGTTTATGGCTGCACCTTC.

To note about this clonotype: With a much larger clone just one base away, this may be a read error. The chain uses TRBV12-3 or TRBV12-4 and TRBJ2-5; D remains ambiguous. V dropped 7 bases and J dropped 2 bases, with 11 bases sitting between them. The CDR3 sequence is 13 residues long. This CDR3 reads CASTLDGQETQYF. The CDR3 nucleotides read TGTGCCAGCACCCTAGACGGACAAGAGACCCAGTACTTC.

This clonotype has a handful of counts. This chain links TRBV28 with TRBJ1-3, with D possibly being TRBD1 (5 bases). V was clipped by 10 bases and J by 2 bases, with 18 bases between them. CDR1 MDHEN and CDR2 SYDVKM come from the germline V gene. The CDR3 length is 15 residues. The CDR3 protein is CATGSAGRTGNTIYF. In DNA, the CDR3 is TGTGCCACCGGGTCAGCAGGGAGAACTGGAAACACCATATATTTT.

About this clonotype itself: This may be a read error, as it is one base from a much larger clone. The chain recombines TRBV4-1 with TRBJ1-2; 9 nucleotides align to TRBD1. The CDR3 runs 15 residues. Germline lookup yields CDR1 MGHRA and CDR2 YSYEKL. V shed 3 bases and J 6 bases; nucleotides not matched to a gene: 8. CDR3 in DNA: TGCGCCAGCAGCCACCACAGGGGGCAGAGGGATGGCTACACCTTC. It yields the protein CASSHHRGQRDGYTF.

With respect to this clonotype: The junction does not match germline at one end; this may be a read error. The chain joins TRBV6-2 or TRBV6-3 to TRBJ1-1, with D uncertain. This CDR3 is 14 amino acids long. The V gene's germline CDR1 is MNHEY and CDR2 SVGEGT. For the CDR3, the DNA is TGTGCCAGGCCCTCAGCGGCTTTGAATACTGAAGCTTTCTTT. Translating it yields CARPSAALNTEAFF.